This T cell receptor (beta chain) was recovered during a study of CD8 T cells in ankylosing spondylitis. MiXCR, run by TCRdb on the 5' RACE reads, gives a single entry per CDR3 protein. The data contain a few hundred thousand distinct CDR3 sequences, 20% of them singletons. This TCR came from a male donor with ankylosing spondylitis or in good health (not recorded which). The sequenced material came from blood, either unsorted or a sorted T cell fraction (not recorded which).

CDR3 nucleotides: TGCGCCAGCAGCTTAAGTGGCGGGACAGGCTTCAACACCGGGGAGCTGTTTTTT. Protein: CASSLSGGTGFNTGELFF. The rearrangement joins TRBV5-1 to TRBJ2-2; 8 bases line up with TRBD1. CDR3 size: 18 residues. The junction had 11 bases not matched to a gene; V was cut back by 2 bases and J by 2 bases. Germline CDR1 reads SGHRS; CDR2 reads YFSETQ.